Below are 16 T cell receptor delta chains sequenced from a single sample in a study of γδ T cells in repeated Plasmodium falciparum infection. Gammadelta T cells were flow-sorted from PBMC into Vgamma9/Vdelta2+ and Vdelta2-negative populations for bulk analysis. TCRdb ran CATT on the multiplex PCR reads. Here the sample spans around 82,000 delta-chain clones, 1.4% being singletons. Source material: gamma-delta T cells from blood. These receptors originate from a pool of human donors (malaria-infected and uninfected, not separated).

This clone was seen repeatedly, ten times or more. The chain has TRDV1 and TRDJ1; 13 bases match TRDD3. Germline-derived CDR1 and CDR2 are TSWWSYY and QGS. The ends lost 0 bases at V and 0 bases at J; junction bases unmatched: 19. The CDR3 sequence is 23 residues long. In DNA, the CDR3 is TGTGCTCTTGGGGAACTCCTCCTACGTAACAATACTGGGGGATACGACTACACCGATAAACTCATCTTT. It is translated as CALGELLLRNNTGGYDYTDKLIF.

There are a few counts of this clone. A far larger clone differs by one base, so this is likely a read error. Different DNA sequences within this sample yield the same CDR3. The CDR3 coding sequence is TGCGCTCTTGGGGAACTGAAAGCTGGGGGATCAAGACTCATCTTT. Protein product: CALGELKAGGSRLIF. The rearrangement links TRDV1 to TRDJ1, with TRDD3 identical over 9 bases. No J gene was available from TCRdb, and it was assigned here by a germline match of the DNA. This CDR3 has 15 amino acids. Germline loops: CDR1 TSWWSYY, CDR2 QGS.

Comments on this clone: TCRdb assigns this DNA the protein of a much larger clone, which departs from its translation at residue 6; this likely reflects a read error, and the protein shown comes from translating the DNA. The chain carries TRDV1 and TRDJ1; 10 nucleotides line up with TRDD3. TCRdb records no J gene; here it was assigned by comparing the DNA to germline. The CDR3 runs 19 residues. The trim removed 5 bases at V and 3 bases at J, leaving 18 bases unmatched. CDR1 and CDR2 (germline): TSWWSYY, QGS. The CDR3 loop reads CALGYSLRRGIRVSDKLIF. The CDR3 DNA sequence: TGTGCTCTTGGGTACAGTCTACGGCGGGGGATACGTGTTTCCGATAAACTCATCTTT.

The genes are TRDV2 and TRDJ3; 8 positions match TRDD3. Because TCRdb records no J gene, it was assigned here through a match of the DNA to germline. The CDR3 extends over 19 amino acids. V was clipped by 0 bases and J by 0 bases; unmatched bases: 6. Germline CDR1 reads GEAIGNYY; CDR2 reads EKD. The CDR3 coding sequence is TGTGCCTGTGACACCGTTGGGGGATCGGACTCCTGGGACACCCGACAGATGTTTTTC. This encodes CACDTVGGSDSWDTRQMFF.

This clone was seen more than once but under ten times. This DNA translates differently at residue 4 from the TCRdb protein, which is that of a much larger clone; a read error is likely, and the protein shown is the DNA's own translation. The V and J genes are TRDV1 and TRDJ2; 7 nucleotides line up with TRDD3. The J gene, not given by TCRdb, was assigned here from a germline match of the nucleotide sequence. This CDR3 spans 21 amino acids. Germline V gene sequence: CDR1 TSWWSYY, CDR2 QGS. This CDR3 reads CALEELSLRGWGSALTAQLFF. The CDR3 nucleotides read TGTGCTCTTGAGGAACTGTCCCTACGGGGGTGGGGGAGTGCTTTGACAGCACAACTCTTCTTT.

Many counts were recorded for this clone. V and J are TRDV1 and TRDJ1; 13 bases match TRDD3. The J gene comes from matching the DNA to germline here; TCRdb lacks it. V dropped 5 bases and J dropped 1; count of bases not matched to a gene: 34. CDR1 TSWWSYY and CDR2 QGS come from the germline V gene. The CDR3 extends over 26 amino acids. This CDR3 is CALGNLPHQSLFLLGDTLLLTDKLIF. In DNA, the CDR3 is TGTGCTCTTGGGAACCTACCTCACCAGAGTCTCTTCCTACTGGGGGATACGCTACTCCTCACCGATAAACTCATCTTT.

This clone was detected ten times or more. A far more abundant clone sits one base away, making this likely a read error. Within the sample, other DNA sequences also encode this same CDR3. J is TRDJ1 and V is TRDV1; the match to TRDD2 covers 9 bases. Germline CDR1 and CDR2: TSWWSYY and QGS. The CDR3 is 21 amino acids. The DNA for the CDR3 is TGTGCTCTCGGGGAAAAGGCCTTCCTACACCTAGTACTCCTTCACACCGATAAACTCATCTTT. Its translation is CALGEKAFLHLVLLHTDKLIF.

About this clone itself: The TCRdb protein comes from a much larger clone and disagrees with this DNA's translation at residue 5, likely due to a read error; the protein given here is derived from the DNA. Written as DNA, the CDR3 is TGTGCTCTTGGGGGAGGTCTACACTGGGGGAATACACTCATCTTT. This translates into CALGGGLHWGNTLIF. The V gene is TRDV1, the J gene TRDJ1; TRDD3 agrees at 9 bases. V gave up 4 bases and J gave up 10 bases; unmatched junction bases: 13. From germline, CDR1 is TSWWSYY and CDR2 QGS. CDR3 length: 15 residues.

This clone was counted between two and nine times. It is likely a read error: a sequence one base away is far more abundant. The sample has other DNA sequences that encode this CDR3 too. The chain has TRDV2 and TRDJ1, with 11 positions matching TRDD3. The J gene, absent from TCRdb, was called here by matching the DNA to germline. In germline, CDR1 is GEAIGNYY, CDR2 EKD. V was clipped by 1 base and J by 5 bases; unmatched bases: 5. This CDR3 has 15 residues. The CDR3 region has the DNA TGTGCCTGTGACACGCTGGGGGATACATATGATAAACTCATCTTT. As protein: CACDTLGDTYDKLIF.

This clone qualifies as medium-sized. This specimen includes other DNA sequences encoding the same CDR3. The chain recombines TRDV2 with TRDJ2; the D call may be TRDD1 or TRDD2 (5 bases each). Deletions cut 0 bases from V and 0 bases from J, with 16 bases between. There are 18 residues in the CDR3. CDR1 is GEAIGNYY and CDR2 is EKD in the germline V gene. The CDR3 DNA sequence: TGTGCCTGTGACACCGTGGGAAATCCTTCTGCTTTGACAGCACAACTCTTCTTT. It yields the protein CACDTVGNPSALTAQLFF.

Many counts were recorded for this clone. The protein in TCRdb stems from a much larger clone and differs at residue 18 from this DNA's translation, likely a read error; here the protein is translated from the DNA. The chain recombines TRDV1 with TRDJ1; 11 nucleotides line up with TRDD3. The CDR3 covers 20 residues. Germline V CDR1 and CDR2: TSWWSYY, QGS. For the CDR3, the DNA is TGTGCTCTTGGGGAACAGGCCCTTCCGCGAAACTGGGGGATAGCCGATAAACCCATCTTT. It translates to CALGEQALPRNWGIADKPIF.

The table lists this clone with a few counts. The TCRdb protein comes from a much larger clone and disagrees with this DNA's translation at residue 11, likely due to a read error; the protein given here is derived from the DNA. CDR3 nucleotide sequence: TGTGCTCTTGGGGAACTAGCCAATTTCATTGCTGGGGGATACGCCCCGGCCAGACCCCTGATCTTT. Its protein is CALGELANFIAGGYAPARPLIF. This chain uses TRDV1 with TRDJ4; 12 bases map to TRDD3. The CDR3 is 22 amino acids. The junction had 20 bases not matched to a gene; V was cut back by 0 bases and J by 0 bases. CDR1 is TSWWSYY and CDR2 is QGS in the germline V gene.

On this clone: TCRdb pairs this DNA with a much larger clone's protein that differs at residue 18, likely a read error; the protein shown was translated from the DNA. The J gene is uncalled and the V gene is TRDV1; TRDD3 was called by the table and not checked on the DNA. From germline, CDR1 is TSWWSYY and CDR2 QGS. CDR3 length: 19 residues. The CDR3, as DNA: TGTGCTCTTGGGGACCCCTATCCTACAGCCTGGGGGTACACCGATAAACTCACCTTT. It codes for CALGDPYPTAWGYTDKLTF.

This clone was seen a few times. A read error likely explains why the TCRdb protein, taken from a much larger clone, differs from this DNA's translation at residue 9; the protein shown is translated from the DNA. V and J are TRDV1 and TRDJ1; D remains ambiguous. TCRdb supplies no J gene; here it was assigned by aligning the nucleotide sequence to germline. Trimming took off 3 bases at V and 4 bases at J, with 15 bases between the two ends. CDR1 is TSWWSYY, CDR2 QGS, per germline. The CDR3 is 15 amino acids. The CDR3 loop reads CALGEPLNPFDKLIF. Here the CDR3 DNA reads TGTGCTCTTGGGGAGCCCCTTAACCCGTTCGATAAACTCATCTTT.

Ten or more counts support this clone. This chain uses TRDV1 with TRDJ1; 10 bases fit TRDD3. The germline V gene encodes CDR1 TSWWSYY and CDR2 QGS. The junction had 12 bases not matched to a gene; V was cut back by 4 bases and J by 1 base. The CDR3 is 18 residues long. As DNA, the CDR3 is TGTGCTCTTGGGGCGCTCTTCCGTACTGGGGGATCCACCGATAAACTCATCTTT. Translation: CALGALFRTGGSTDKLIF.

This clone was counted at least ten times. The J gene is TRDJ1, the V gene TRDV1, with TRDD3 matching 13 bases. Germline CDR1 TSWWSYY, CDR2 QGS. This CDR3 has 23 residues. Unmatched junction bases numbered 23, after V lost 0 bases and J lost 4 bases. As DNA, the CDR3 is TGTGCTCTTGGGGAACTACCCCCGGCCTTCCTCCAATACTGGGGGATACGGGTCGATAAACTCATCTTT. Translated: CALGELPPAFLQYWGIRVDKLIF.